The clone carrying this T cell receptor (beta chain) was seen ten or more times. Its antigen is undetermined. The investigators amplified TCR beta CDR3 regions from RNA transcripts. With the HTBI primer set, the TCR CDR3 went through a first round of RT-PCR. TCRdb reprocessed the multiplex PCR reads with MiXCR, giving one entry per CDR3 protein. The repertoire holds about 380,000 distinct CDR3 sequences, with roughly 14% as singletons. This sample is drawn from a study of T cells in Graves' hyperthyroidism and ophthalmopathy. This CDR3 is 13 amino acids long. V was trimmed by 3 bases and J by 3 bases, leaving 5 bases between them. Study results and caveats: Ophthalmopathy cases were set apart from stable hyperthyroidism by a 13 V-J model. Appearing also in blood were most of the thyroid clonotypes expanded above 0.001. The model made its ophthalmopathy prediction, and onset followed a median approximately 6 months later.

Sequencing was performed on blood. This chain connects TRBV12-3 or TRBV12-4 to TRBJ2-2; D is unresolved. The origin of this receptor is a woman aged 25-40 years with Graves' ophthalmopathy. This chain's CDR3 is CASSFGYTGELFF. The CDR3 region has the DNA TGTGCCAGCAGTTTTGGCTACACCGGGGAGCTGTTTTTT.